Listed below are T cell receptor beta chains from one sample, sequenced in a study of shared clonotypes between healthy human individuals. Sequenced by immunoSEQ multiplex PCR; TCRdb stores in-frame clones only, minus some. In the table there are roughly 2 million clones, 85% to 95% of which are singletons. The sample comprised naive CD8+ T cells sorted from blood. The source is a man younger than 30 in good health. CDR3s include the opening cysteine and the closing phenylalanine or tryptophan.

V gene: TRBV2
CDR3 length: 17
J gene: TRBJ1-1
CDR3 protein: CASSGQGVNRGNTEAFF

V gene: TRBV13
CDR3 length: 14
J gene: TRBJ2-7
CDR3 protein: CASSQNGRTYEQYF

V gene: TRBV27
CDR3 length: 15
J gene: TRBJ1-6
CDR3 protein: CASSLGEQGGSPLHF

V gene: TRBV7-9
CDR3 length: 12
J gene: TRBJ1-1
CDR3 protein: CASSPGGTEAFF

V gene: TRBV5-4
CDR3 length: 17
J gene: TRBJ2-2
CDR3 protein: CASSLVASGSDGGELFF

V gene: TRBV29-1
CDR3 length: 11
J gene: TRBJ2-1
CDR3 protein: CSVEAANEQFF

V gene: TRBV7-8
CDR3 length: 13
J gene: TRBJ1-2
CDR3 protein: CASSKDREYGYTF

V gene: TRBV6-5
CDR3 length: 14
J gene: TRBJ2-7
CDR3 protein: CASSSTGGNYEQYF

V gene: TRBV5-4
CDR3 length: 15
J gene: TRBJ2-1
CDR3 protein: CASSVGGSSYNEQFF

V gene: TRBV4-3
CDR3 length: 18
J gene: TRBJ2-1
CDR3 protein: CASSQDGAGGFSYNEQFF

V gene: TRBV30
CDR3 length: 14
J gene: TRBJ1-6
CDR3 protein: CAWNPHGDNSPLHF

V gene: TRBV29-1
CDR3 length: 12
J gene: TRBJ2-3
CDR3 protein: CSVDDYTDTQYF

V gene: TRBV2
CDR3 length: 15
J gene: TRBJ1-4
CDR3 protein: CASSEASGGDEKLFF

V gene: TRBV10-3
CDR3 length: 13
J gene: TRBJ2-1
CDR3 protein: CATEEGPGNEQFF

V gene: TRBV11-2
CDR3 length: 15
J gene: TRBJ2-5
CDR3 protein: CASSLAGLGQETQYF

V gene: TRBV27
CDR3 length: 14
J gene: TRBJ2-2
CDR3 protein: CASSWASSPGELFF

V gene: TRBV27
CDR3 length: 13
J gene: TRBJ1-6
CDR3 protein: CASGTKDNSPLHF

V gene: TRBV7-2
CDR3 length: 15
J gene: TRBJ1-1
CDR3 protein: CASSLRGPSITEAFF

V gene: TRBV7-6
CDR3 length: 12
J gene: TRBJ2-1
CDR3 protein: CASSSGQTEQFF

V gene: TRBV28
CDR3 length: 15
J gene: TRBJ2-5
CDR3 protein: CASSPGTTEVETQYF

V gene: TRBV9
CDR3 length: 15
J gene: TRBJ2-3
CDR3 protein: CASSEPDRGIDTQYF

V gene: TRBV30
CDR3 length: 12
J gene: TRBJ2-2
CDR3 protein: CAPPVDPGELFF

V gene: TRBV5-1
CDR3 length: 12
J gene: TRBJ2-7
CDR3 protein: CASSLPSFEQYF

V gene: TRBV6-1
CDR3 length: 13
J gene: TRBJ2-5
CDR3 protein: CASSERIQETQYF

V gene: TRBV7-2
CDR3 length: 12
J gene: TRBJ2-7
CDR3 protein: CASSPSGYEQYF

V gene: TRBV4-1
CDR3 length: 16
J gene: TRBJ2-7
CDR3 protein: CASSQVRTSGGHEQYF

V gene: TRBV9
CDR3 length: 16
J gene: TRBJ2-3
CDR3 protein: CASSPPTSPLTDTQYF

V gene: TRBV9
CDR3 length: 16
J gene: TRBJ1-2
CDR3 protein: CASSVATGPANYGYTF

V gene: TRBV6-5
CDR3 length: 15
J gene: TRBJ1-6
CDR3 protein: CASTSEGGDNSPLHF

V gene: TRBV6-1
CDR3 length: 15
J gene: TRBJ2-7
CDR3 protein: CASSDRDRGPPEQYF

V gene: TRBV11-2
CDR3 length: 14
J gene: TRBJ1-2
CDR3 protein: CASSLAPGGEGYTF

V gene: TRBV4-1
CDR3 length: 15
J gene: TRBJ1-5
CDR3 protein: CASSQYTGANQPQHF

V gene: TRBV5-1
CDR3 length: 15
J gene: TRBJ1-1
CDR3 protein: CASRQTGKGDTEAFF

V gene: TRBV7-2
CDR3 length: 15
J gene: TRBJ1-2
CDR3 protein: CASSSGFTDSYGYTF

V gene: TRBV29-1
CDR3 length: 14
J gene: TRBJ2-7
CDR3 protein: CSVDLETRPYEQYF

V gene: TRBV4-1
CDR3 length: 13
J gene: TRBJ1-5
CDR3 protein: CASSQDRGQPQHF

V gene: TRBV9
CDR3 length: 14
J gene: TRBJ2-1
CDR3 protein: CASSALGGYNEQFF

V gene: TRBV2
CDR3 length: 15
J gene: TRBJ1-2
CDR3 protein: CASIPMGQGDYGYTF

V gene: TRBV6-5
CDR3 length: 14
J gene: TRBJ2-5
CDR3 protein: CASSTGGYQETQYF

V gene: TRBV7-6
CDR3 length: 19
J gene: TRBJ2-1
CDR3 protein: CASSRPRLAEISSYNEQFF

V gene: TRBV21-1
CDR3 length: 15
J gene: TRBJ2-7
CDR3 protein: CASSSVRGDPYEQYF

V gene: TRBV4-3
CDR3 length: 15
J gene: TRBJ2-6
CDR3 protein: CASSQVWLGANVLTF

V gene: TRBV7-9
CDR3 length: 12
J gene: TRBJ1-1
CDR3 protein: CASSDRGTEAFF

V gene: TRBV13
CDR3 length: 16
J gene: TRBJ2-7
CDR3 protein: CASSMTSGSPPYEQYF

V gene: TRBV5-1
CDR3 length: 14
J gene: TRBJ1-2
CDR3 protein: CASSEDRANYGYTF

V gene: TRBV27
CDR3 length: 14
J gene: TRBJ1-4
CDR3 protein: CASSLFQGHEKLFF

V gene: TRBV10-3
CDR3 length: 16
J gene: TRBJ2-3
CDR3 protein: CAISESGNTPTDTQYF

V gene: TRBV9
CDR3 length: 16
J gene: TRBJ2-2
CDR3 protein: CASSESGGDKTGELFF

V gene: TRBV27
CDR3 length: 15
J gene: TRBJ2-1
CDR3 protein: CASSQTSGGAGEQFF

V gene: TRBV6-5
CDR3 length: 13
J gene: TRBJ2-5
CDR3 protein: CASSYYEKETQYF

V gene: TRBV5-8
CDR3 length: 15
J gene: TRBJ2-5
CDR3 protein: CASSPGQGARETQYF

V gene: TRBV7-9
CDR3 length: 15
J gene: TRBJ2-2
CDR3 protein: CASSPPLQGTGELFF

V gene: TRBV27
CDR3 length: 18
J gene: TRBJ2-1
CDR3 protein: CASSQPLAGPYSYNEQFF

V gene: TRBV18
CDR3 length: 15
J gene: TRBJ2-7
CDR3 protein: CASSPAGQGTYEQYF

V gene: TRBV5-1
CDR3 length: 14
J gene: TRBJ2-7
CDR3 protein: CASSSGQASYEQYF

V gene: TRBV5-1
CDR3 length: 15
J gene: TRBJ2-7
CDR3 protein: CASRVDTQGALEQYF

V gene: TRBV28
CDR3 length: 12
J gene: TRBJ1-1
CDR3 protein: CASSLSVNEAFF